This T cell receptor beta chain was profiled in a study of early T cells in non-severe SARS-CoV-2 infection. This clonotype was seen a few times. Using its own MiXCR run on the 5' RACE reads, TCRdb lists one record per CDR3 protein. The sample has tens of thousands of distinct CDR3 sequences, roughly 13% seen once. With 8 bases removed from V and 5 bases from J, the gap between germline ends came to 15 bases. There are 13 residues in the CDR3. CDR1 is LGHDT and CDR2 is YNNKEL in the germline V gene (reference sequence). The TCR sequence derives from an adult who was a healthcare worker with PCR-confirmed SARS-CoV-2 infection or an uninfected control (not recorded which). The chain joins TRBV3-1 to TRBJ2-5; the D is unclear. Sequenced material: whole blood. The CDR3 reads CASQGPNGETQYF. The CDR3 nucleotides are TGTGCCAGCCAAGGACCAAACGGGGAGACCCAGTACTTC.